This is a list of T cell receptor beta chains from one sample in a study of post-analysis software for immune sequencing data. A single record per CDR3 protein comes from TCRdb applying MiXCR to the PCR reads. The sample records some 190,000 distinct CDR3 sequences, 29% being singletons. The sample taken for sequencing was blood. All receptors derive from a girl aged 2-17 years with multiple sclerosis. Both conserved end residues are part of each CDR3. The order of the fields is J gene, V gene, clone size, D gene, CDR3 DNA, CDR3 protein. A D gene is named only where the DNA matches it firmly. A clone size is listed for some rows: how often the clone was seen (once, few, many), or a class if it is expanded.

TRBJ2-1 | TRBV5-6 | many | - | TGTGCCAGCAGCTTGGCCGGGCAGAGCTCCTACAATGAGCAGTTCTTC | CASSLAGQSSYNEQFF
TRBJ2-1 | TRBV28 | many | - | TGTGCCAGCAGTTTGACAGGTTATTGGGGCCACAATGAGCAGTTCTTC | CASSLTGYWGHNEQFF
TRBJ2-5 | TRBV29-1 | - | TRBD1 | TGCAGCACCAGGGACAGCAGGAGGGAGACCCAGTACTTC | CSTRDSRRETQYF
TRBJ2-1 | TRBV7-2 | - | - | TGTGCCAGCAGCTCGGATCCCCATGAGCAGTTCTTC | CASSSDPHEQFF
TRBJ1-2 | TRBV20-1 | few | - | TGCAGTGCCCCGGACCCCGTTGGCTACACCTTC | CSAPDPVGYTF
TRBJ1-5 | TRBV29-1 | many | - | TGCAGCGTTGGGGGGTATAGCAATCAGCCCCAGCATTTT | CSVGGYSNQPQHF
TRBJ1-2 | TRBV5-1 | many | - | TGCGCCAGCAGCTCGGGACATGACTATGGCTACACCTTC | CASSSGHDYGYTF
TRBJ2-1 | TRBV5-1 | many | - | TGCGCCAGCAGGGGTTTTAAAGCCCCGGCAGCTAAGCAGTTCTTC | CASRGFKAPAAKQFF
TRBJ2-6 | TRBV5-5 | many | - | TGTGCCAGCAGCTGGGGAGACGATTCAGGGGCCAACGTCCTGACTTTC | CASSWGDDSGANVLTF
TRBJ1-6 | TRBV3-1 | many | - | TGTGCCAGCAGCCAAGGAGAGGTCTCCTATAATTCACCCCTCCACTTT | CASSQGEVSYNSPLHF
TRBJ1-6 | TRBV2 | few | - | TGTGCCAGCAGTAAGACTGAGGACAGCCTCCTACGATCACCCCTCCACTTT | CASSKTEDSLLRSPLHF
TRBJ1-6 | TRBV20-1 | few | - | TGCAGTGCTAGTTTGGTTTCCAATTCACCCCTCCACTTT | CSASLVSNSPLHF
TRBJ2-3 | TRBV4-1 | - | - | TGCGCCAGCAGCCAAGATCGAGGGGGTACGCAGTATTTT | CASSQDRGGTQYF
TRBJ2-1 | TRBV15 | few | TRBD2 | TGTGCCACCAGCAGAGGCGGACTAGCGGGGGGGTACAATGAGCAGTTCTTC | CATSRGGLAGGYNEQFF
TRBJ2-7 | TRBV4-1 | many | - | TGCGCCAGCAGCCAAGATACGTCGCCCTCCGGCTACGAGCAGTACTTC | CASSQDTSPSGYEQYF
TRBJ1-4 | TRBV7-9 | many | - | TGTGCCAGCAGCTTGGGGGAGAACAGCCAAGAAAAACTGTTTTTT | CASSLGENSQEKLFF
TRBJ2-7 | TRBV5-1 | many | TRBD2 | TGCGCCAGCAGCGATACTAGCGGGGGGATTTTCGACGAGCAGTACTTC | CASSDTSGGIFDEQYF
TRBJ2-3 | TRBV5-1 | many | - | TGCGCCAGCAGCTCTGGACTGAACACAGATACGCAGTATTTT | CASSSGLNTDTQYF
TRBJ1-5 | TRBV6-1 | - | - | TGTGCCAGCAACAACCTACAGGGAGGAGGGCAGCCCCAGCATTTT | CASNNLQGGGQPQHF
TRBJ2-3 | TRBV20-1 | many | - | TGCAGTGCTCGGGAGAAAAATCCCCCAGATACGCAGTATTTT | CSAREKNPPDTQYF
TRBJ1-2 | TRBV3-1 | few | - | TGTGCCAGCAGCCTAACCCTCCTTGGGGGCTACACCTTC | CASSLTLLGGYTF
TRBJ2-7 | TRBV14 | - | - | TGTGCCAGCAGCCAAGATAACCCGGGAGAGCAGTACTTC | CASSQDNPGEQYF
TRBJ2-1 | TRBV27 | many | - | TGTGCCAGCAGTTCGGGGTATGAGCAGTTCTTC | CASSSGYEQFF
TRBJ2-2 | TRBV12-3/TRBV12-4 | - | - | TGTGCCAGCAGTCCGACATCTACCGGGGAGCTGTTTTTT | CASSPTSTGELFF
TRBJ1-2 | TRBV9 | many | - | TGTGCCAGCAGCCCCGGGGGTCCCAGCCCTCATGGCTACACCTTC | CASSPGGPSPHGYTF
TRBJ2-5 | TRBV7-9 | many | - | TGTGCCAGCAGCCCACCCGGGGGAGGTCAAGAGACCCAGTACTTC | CASSPPGGGQETQYF
TRBJ1-1 | TRBV6-2/TRBV6-3 | - | - | TGTGCCAGCAGTTTTCACAGGGATGCGGAGGGCACTGAAGCTTTCTTT | CASSFHRDAEGTEAFF
TRBJ2-7 | TRBV14 | few | TRBD1 | TGTGCCAGCAGCCAAGATTTTTGGGACGGGACAGGGGTCTACGAGCAGTACTTC | CASSQDFWDGTGVYEQYF